These 5 T cell receptor beta chains were sequenced from one sample in a study of blood T cell repertoires in COVID-19. The assay was immunoSEQ multiplex PCR, and TCRdb's table has in-frame clones only and misses some. The sample has 200,000 to 300,000 clones, approximately 86% seen once. Sequencing was performed on peripheral blood. These receptor sequences come from a man aged 40-49 years who had recovered from COVID-19.

This clone was counted a single time. This rearrangement joins TRBV6-2 or TRBV6-3 to TRBJ2-1; maybe TRBD2 (5 bases). Germline values: CDR1 MNHEY, CDR2 SVGEGT. V lost 1 base and J lost 3, with 10 bases in between. The CDR3 length is 15 residues. Here the CDR3 DNA reads TGTGCCAGCAGTTACTTGGAGCGGAACTACAATGAGCAGTTCTTC. It yields the protein CASSYLERNYNEQFF.

The V and J genes are TRBV2 and TRBJ1-5, with a possible D match to TRBD1 (6 bases). The CDR3 sequence is 16 residues long. The ends were cut back, 7 bases at V and 1 base at J, with 17 bases in the middle. CDR1 is SNHLY, CDR2 FYNNEI, per germline. The CDR3 nucleotides are TGTGCCAGCACCACCGCGCAGGGGAGCAGCAATCAGCCCCAGCATTTT. Residues: CASTTAQGSSNQPQHF.

The J gene is TRBJ2-1, the V gene TRBV9; 12 positions match TRBD2. The CDR3 consists of 16 residues. V lost 2 bases and J lost 9; bases outside the gene matches: 9. Germline V CDR1 and CDR2: SGDLS, YYNGEE. The CDR3 spells CASSVLGLAGMSEQFF. DNA for the CDR3: TGTGCCAGCAGCGTCCTAGGACTAGCGGGGATGAGTGAGCAGTTCTTC. The full variable domain, rest sourced from reference TRBV9 and TRBJ2-1, is DSGVTQTPKHLITATGQRVTLRCSPRSGDLSVYWYQQSLDQGLQFLIQYYNGEERAKGNILERFSAQQFPDLHSELNLSSLELGDSALYFCASSVLGLAGMSEQFFGPGTRLTVL.

The J gene is TRBJ1-5, the V gene TRBV7-8; TRBD1 agrees at 10 bases. The CDR3 sequence is 16 residues long. In germline, CDR1 is SGHVS, CDR2 FQNEAQ. V lost 5 bases, J lost 2 bases, and 6 bases stayed unmatched. CDR3 in DNA: TGTGCCAGCAGCGAAAAGACAGGGGGCGGCAATCAGCCCCAGCATTTT. Translated, it gives CASSEKTGGGNQPQHF.

V gene TRBV30 combines with J gene TRBJ1-5, with D maybe TRBD1 (6 bases). Trimming removed 0 bases from V and 5 bases from J, with 11 bases in between. Germline V lookup: CDR1 GTSNPN, CDR2 SVGIG (reference sequence). This CDR3 is 14 amino acids long. CDR3 coding DNA: TGTGCCTGGAGTGTATCGGGGGGGCATCAGCCCCAGCATTTT. It translates to CAWSVSGGHQPQHF.